The rows below give T cell receptor beta chains drawn from one sample of a study of identical twins. TCRdb called the 5' RACE reads again in MiXCR, with one record for every CDR3 protein. The sample carries about 890,000 distinct CDR3 sequences, 9% to 15% recorded once. These data were also reused for a study on yellow fever vaccine responses in identical twins.

The sequencing sample was made of PBMCs. The receptors derive from a woman under 30 in good health. Both conserved end residues are part of each CDR3. D genes are given only for firm matches. Only part of the rows carry a size: once, few, many, or a class if the clone is expanded.

J gene | V gene | D gene | clone size | CDR3 protein | CDR3 DNA
TRBJ2-3 | TRBV14 | - | - | CASSQAPQGTQYF | TGTGCCAGCAGCCAAGCCCCCCAGGGGACGCAGTATTTT
TRBJ2-1 | TRBV5-5 | TRBD2 | - | CASSRGTSSVNEQFF | TGTGCCAGCAGCCGGGGGACTAGCTCCGTCAATGAGCAGTTCTTC
TRBJ2-4 | TRBV18 | - | few | CASSRASEMVAKNIQYF | TGTGCCAGCTCACGGGCTAGCGAGATGGTGGCCAAAAACATTCAGTACTTC
TRBJ1-2 | TRBV11-2 | TRBD1 | - | CASSNLQGYYGYTF | TGTGCCAGCAGCAACTTACAGGGGTACTATGGCTACACCTTC
TRBJ2-1 | TRBV20-1 | TRBD2 | few | CSASLTSGDFNEQFF | TGCAGTGCTAGCCTAACTAGCGGGGATTTCAATGAGCAGTTCTTC
TRBJ2-3 | TRBV20-1 | - | - | CSARDRGGGGWDTQYF | TGCAGTGCTAGAGACCGAGGGGGAGGGGGCTGGGATACGCAGTATTTT
TRBJ2-2 | TRBV7-9 | - | few | CASSPPPQGSYTGELFF | TGTGCCAGCAGCCCGCCCCCACAGGGTTCCTACACCGGGGAGCTGTTTTTT
TRBJ1-5 | TRBV6-5 | - | many | CASSYGGNQPQHF | TGTGCCAGCAGTTACGGGGGAAATCAGCCCCAGCATTTT
TRBJ2-5 | TRBV3-1 | - | many | CASSQVWKTQYF | TGTGCCAGCAGCCAAGTGTGGAAGACCCAGTACTTC
TRBJ2-3 | TRBV9 | - | - | CASSEEGVGPDTQYF | TGTGCCAGCAGCGAGGAGGGGGTTGGGCCAGATACGCAGTATTTT
TRBJ2-1 | TRBV5-1 | TRBD2 | - | CASSLVGGILNEQFF | TGCGCCAGCAGCTTGGTGGGGGGGATTCTCAATGAGCAGTTCTTC
TRBJ2-1 | TRBV5-1 | TRBD2 | few | CASSVGAGGDHEQFF | TGCGCCAGCAGCGTCGGCGCGGGGGGGGATCATGAGCAGTTCTTC
TRBJ2-5 | TRBV24-1 | TRBD2 | few | CATSDRGDSSGGETQYF | TGTGCCACCAGTGACCGGGGGGACTCCTCGGGGGGAGAGACCCAGTACTTC
TRBJ2-1 | TRBV5-1 | - | few | CASSTPPDEQFF | TGCGCCAGCAGCACGCCCCCGGATGAGCAGTTCTTC
TRBJ2-7 | TRBV18 | - | few | CASSRRQVTSYEQYF | TGTGCCAGCTCAAGAAGACAGGTAACCTCCTACGAGCAGTACTTC
TRBJ2-5 | TRBV19 | - | few | CASSSTKTQYF | TGTGCCAGTAGTTCGACGAAGACCCAGTACTTC
TRBJ2-7 | TRBV4-1 | - | few | CASSQEAGQLSYEQYF | TGCGCCAGCAGCCAAGAGGCAGGACAGCTTTCCTACGAGCAGTACTTC
TRBJ2-1 | TRBV2 | TRBD1 | few | CASTRGQGHSF | TGTGCCAGCACGCGTGGACAGGGGCACAGCTTC
TRBJ1-1 | TRBV27 | TRBD1 | few | CASSPLTGERAFF | TGTGCCAGCAGTCCTCTCACAGGGGAGCGGGCTTTCTTT
TRBJ2-3 | TRBV29-1 | TRBD2 | few | CSVGLAGVTDTQYF | TGCAGCGTTGGCCTAGCGGGGGTTACAGATACGCAGTATTTT
TRBJ1-1 | TRBV12-3/TRBV12-4 | - | many | CASSPNVQGPVTEAFF | TGTGCCAGCAGCCCTAACGTACAGGGTCCAGTCACTGAAGCTTTCTTT
TRBJ2-7 | TRBV7-9 | - | few | CASRGTGKGYEQYF | TGTGCCAGCAGGGGCACAGGGAAGGGCTACGAGCAGTACTTC
TRBJ1-4 | TRBV4-2 | - | - | CASSQDWAENEKLFF | TGTGCCAGCAGCCAAGATTGGGCGGAGAATGAAAAACTGTTTTTT
TRBJ2-5 | TRBV4-2 | TRBD2 | few | CASSQDLRGLAEETQYF | TGTGCCAGCAGCCAAGATCTGAGGGGACTAGCGGAAGAGACCCAGTACTTC
TRBJ2-3 | TRBV27 | - | many | CASSLRGVRRTHTDTQYF | TGTGCCAGCAGTTTAAGAGGGGTTAGGAGGACACACACAGATACGCAGTATTTT
TRBJ1-5 | TRBV4-1 | - | many | CASSPPFPDRNQPQHF | TGCGCCAGCAGCCCTCCCTTCCCTGACAGGAATCAGCCCCAGCATTTT
TRBJ1-4 | TRBV7-9 | TRBD1 | many | CASSLRTGRDEKLFF | TGTGCCAGCAGCCTACGGACAGGGCGAGACGAAAAACTGTTTTTT
TRBJ2-5 | TRBV3-1 | - | few | CASSPRGRRGMETQYF | TGTGCCAGCAGCCCAAGAGGGAGAAGGGGGATGGAGACCCAGTACTTC
TRBJ2-7 | TRBV18 | TRBD2 | - | CASSEGNSGSTYEQYF | TGTGCCAGCTCGGAAGGGAACAGCGGGAGTACCTACGAGCAGTACTTC
TRBJ2-3 | TRBV6-1 | - | - | CASSEAVSGTQYF | TGTGCCAGCAGTGAAGCTGTGAGCGGTACGCAGTATTTT
TRBJ1-2 | TRBV12-3/TRBV12-4 | - | - | CASSLLMGIRGYTF | TGTGCCAGCAGTTTACTGATGGGGATACGCGGCTACACCTTC
TRBJ1-1 | TRBV25-1 | - | few | CASSEVGSGAKTEAFF | TGTGCCAGCAGTGAAGTGGGTTCAGGGGCGAAGACTGAAGCTTTCTTT
TRBJ1-6 | TRBV7-4 | - | - | CASSLDRQYYNSPLHF | TGTGCCAGCAGCTTAGACCGACAGTACTATAATTCACCCCTCCACTTT
TRBJ1-1 | TRBV12-3/TRBV12-4 | - | - | CASSSFGFPEAFF | TGTGCCAGCAGTTCCTTTGGGTTCCCTGAAGCTTTCTTT
TRBJ2-2 | TRBV4-1 | - | - | CASRETGFSGELFF | TGCGCCAGCAGGGAGACAGGTTTCTCCGGGGAGCTGTTTTTT
TRBJ2-5 | TRBV20-1 | - | - | CSARTPLRETQYF | TGCAGTGCCCGGACGCCCCTCAGGGAGACCCAGTACTTC
TRBJ1-1 | TRBV29-1 | - | few | CSVEYGVGTEAFF | TGCAGCGTTGAATACGGGGTCGGCACTGAAGCTTTCTTT
TRBJ2-7 | TRBV7-9 | - | few | CASSSDREIYEQYF | TGTGCCAGCAGCTCGGACCGAGAGATTTACGAGCAGTACTTC